Below are 3 T cell receptor beta chains sequenced from a single sample in a study of blood T cell repertoires in COVID-19. Using immunoSEQ multiplex PCR, the repertoire was profiled, and TCRdb retains in-frame clones only, with some absent. The data show about 180,000 clones, around four fifths seen once. Sequencing was performed on PBMCs or T cells enriched from blood (not recorded which). The source of these receptors is a woman in her forties or fifties who had recovered from COVID-19.

This chain joins TRBV19 and TRBJ2-1, with 11 bases aligning to TRBD1. The CDR3 has 15 amino acids. Germline lookup yields CDR1 LNHDA and CDR2 SQIVND (reference sequence). V shed 3 bases and J 4 bases; nucleotides not matched to a gene: 2. CDR3 sequence: CASSMGQGEYNEQFF. In DNA form, the CDR3 reads TGTGCCAGTAGTATGGGACAGGGGGAGTACAATGAGCAGTTCTTC.

The V call is TRBV6-5, the J call TRBJ1-5; the match to TRBD1 covers 7 bases. From germline, CDR1 is MNHEY and CDR2 SVGAGI. This CDR3 spans 14 amino acids. The trim removed 6 bases at V and 3 bases at J, leaving 5 bases unmatched. CDR3: CASRVRGDNQPQHF. The CDR3 DNA follows: TGTGCCAGCAGAGTCAGGGGGGACAATCAGCCCCAGCATTTT.

V usage is TRBV15 and J usage is TRBJ2-7, with 10 bases that match TRBD2. The ends lost 0 bases at V and 5 bases at J; junction bases unmatched: 4. From germline, CDR1 is LNHNV and CDR2 YYDKDF (reference sequence). The CDR3 is 15 residues long. DNA of the CDR3: TGTGCCACCAGCAGAGACCCTAGCGGGAGTGACGAGCAGTACTTC. Protein product: CATSRDPSGSDEQYF. The entire variable domain, with the rest obtained from reference TRBV15 and TRBJ2-7, is as follows: DAMVIQNPRYQVTQFGKPVTLSCSQTLNHNVMYWYQQKSSQAPKLLFHYYDKDFNNEADTPDNFQSRRPNTSFCFLDIRSPGLGDTAMYLCATSRDPSGSDEQYFGPGTRLTVT.